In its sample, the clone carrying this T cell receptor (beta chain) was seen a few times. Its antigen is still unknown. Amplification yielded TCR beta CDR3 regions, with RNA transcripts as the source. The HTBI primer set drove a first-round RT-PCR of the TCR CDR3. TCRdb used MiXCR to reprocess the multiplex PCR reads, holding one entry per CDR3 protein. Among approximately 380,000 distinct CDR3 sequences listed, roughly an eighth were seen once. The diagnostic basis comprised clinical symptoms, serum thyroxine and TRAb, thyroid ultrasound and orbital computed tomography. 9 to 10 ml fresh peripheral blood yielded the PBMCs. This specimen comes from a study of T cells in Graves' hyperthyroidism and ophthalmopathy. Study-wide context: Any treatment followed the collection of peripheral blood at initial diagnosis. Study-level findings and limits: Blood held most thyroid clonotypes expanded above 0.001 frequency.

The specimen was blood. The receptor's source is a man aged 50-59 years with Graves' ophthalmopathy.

CDR3 sequence reads: CASSFGVRDTIYF. The CDR3 nucleotides are TGTGCCAGCAGTTTTGGTGTTCGGGACACCATATATTTT. The chain links TRBV28 to TRBJ1-3; D is ambiguous. Germline-derived CDR1 and CDR2 are MDHEN and SYDVKM. CDR3 length: 13 amino acids. V lost 3 bases, J lost 8 bases, and 11 bases lay in between. The full variable domain, with the rest looked up from reference TRBV28 and TRBJ1-3, is DVKVTQSSRYLVKRTGEKVFLECVQDMDHENMFWYRQDPGLGLRLIYFSYDVKMKEKGDIPEGYSVSREKKERFSLILESASTNQTSMYLCASSFGVRDTIYFGEGSWLTVV.